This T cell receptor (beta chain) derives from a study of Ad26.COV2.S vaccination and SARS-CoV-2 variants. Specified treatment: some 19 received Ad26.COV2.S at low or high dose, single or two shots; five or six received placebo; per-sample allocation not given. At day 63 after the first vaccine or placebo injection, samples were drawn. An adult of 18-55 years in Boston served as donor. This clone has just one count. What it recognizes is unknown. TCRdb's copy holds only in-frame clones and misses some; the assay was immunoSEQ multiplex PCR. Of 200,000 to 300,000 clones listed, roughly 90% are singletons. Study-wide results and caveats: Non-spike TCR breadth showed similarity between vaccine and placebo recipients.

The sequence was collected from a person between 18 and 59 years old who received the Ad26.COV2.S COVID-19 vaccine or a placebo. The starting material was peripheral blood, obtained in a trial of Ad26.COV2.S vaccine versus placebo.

The CDR3 DNA reads as TGTGCCAGCACCCCTACAGGGGGCGCACCTAACGAGCAGTACTTC. Translating gives CASTPTGGAPNEQYF. The genes are TRBV6-5 and TRBJ2-7, with TRBD1 identical over 9 bases. The germline V gene encodes CDR1 MNHEY and CDR2 SVGAGI. The V and J ends lost 7 bases and 5 bases, in that order; junction bases with no gene match: 12. The CDR3 sequence is 15 residues long.